This T cell receptor beta chain was captured in a study of T cell clonotyping in hematopoietic cell transplantation. The method was immunoSEQ multiplex PCR; TCRdb's version includes in-frame clones alone and lacks a portion of them. The table lists some 14,000 clones, 65% to 85% of them singletons. Specified time point: recipient sample about 28 days before transplant, after cytoreduction. The CDR3 runs 11 residues. With 6 bases removed from V and 8 bases from J, the gap between germline ends came to 10 bases. Germline CDR1 and CDR2: DFQATT and SNEGSKA (reference sequence). The sequence came from a man aged 55 to 70 with acute myeloid leukemia. Some clones in this sample may be carry-over from other donors' samples. J is TRBJ1-4 and V is TRBV20-1, with no clear D. The sequences come from peripheral blood mononuclear cells, collected before stem cell transplant. The CDR3 DNA sequence: TGCAGTGCCAGCCGAGGGGAAAAACTGTTTTTT. It codes for CSASRGEKLFF.